This is a list of T cell receptor beta chains from one sample in a study of blood T cells in healthy people across ages. TCRdb ran MiXCR on the 5' RACE reads and lists one entry per CDR3 protein. The table includes 2 million or so distinct CDR3 sequences, approximately 50% detected once. Material: blood. Every receptor here comes from a woman aged 40 to 50 in good health. The CDR3 runs from the conserved cysteine through the conserved F or W. D genes are given only for firm matches. A clone size is listed for some rows: how often the clone was seen (once, few, many), or a class if it is expanded.

abundance | j_gene | d_gene | v_gene | CDR3aa | CDR3nt
NA | TRBJ1-2 | NA | TRBV6-2/TRBV6-3 | CASSYEGVSGYTF | TGTGCCAGCAGTTACGAAGGGGTTTCAGGCTACACCTTC
once | TRBJ2-6 | NA | TRBV7-2 | CASSLYPQGSEANVLTF | TGTGCCAGCAGCCTTTACCCACAGGGCTCTGAGGCCAACGTCCTGACTTTT
few | TRBJ1-6 | TRBD1 | TRBV5-1 | CASSPSGGTAIRNSPLHF | TGCGCCAGCAGCCCCTCCGGGGGGACAGCAATAAGAAATTCACCCCTCCACTTT
few | TRBJ1-2 | NA | TRBV29-1 | CSVVMGGYGYTF | TGCAGCGTTGTTATGGGAGGCTATGGCTACACCTTC
NA | TRBJ1-2 | TRBD1 | TRBV27 | CASSSTGLHYGYTF | TGTGCCAGCAGTTCGACAGGGCTTCACTATGGCTACACCTTC
NA | TRBJ2-1 | TRBD2 | TRBV5-1 | CASSLRSTSGTYNEQFF | TGCGCCAGCAGCTTGCGGTCGACTAGCGGGACCTACAATGAGCAGTTCTTC
few | TRBJ1-5 | NA | TRBV12-3/TRBV12-4 | CASSLDSEQPQHF | TGTGCCAGCAGTTTAGACAGTGAACAGCCCCAGCATTTT
NA | TRBJ2-5 | TRBD2 | TRBV7-2 | CASSLGSGPYNEQYF | TGTGCCAGCAGCTTAGGTAGCGGGCCTTACAATGAGCAGTACTTC
few | TRBJ2-4 | NA | TRBV5-1 | CASSLAAGVAKNIQYF | TGCGCCAGCAGCTTGGCGGCTGGGGTAGCCAAAAACATTCAGTACTTC
NA | TRBJ2-1 | NA | TRBV7-2 | CASSFAETQFF | TGTGCCAGCAGCTTTGCCGAGACCCAGTTCTTC
once | TRBJ1-2 | NA | TRBV9 | CASSEQVKANYGYTF | TGTGCCAGCAGCGAGCAGGTGAAAGCTAACTATGGCTACACCTTC
NA | TRBJ2-5 | NA | TRBV4-3 | CASSQDPSLEQYF | TGCGCCAGCAGCCAAGATCCCAGCCTAGAGCAGTACTTC
once | TRBJ1-2 | NA | TRBV27 | CASSVQRYYGYTF | TGTGCCAGCAGTGTCCAGCGATACTATGGCTACACCTTC
NA | TRBJ2-5 | NA | TRBV13 | CASSLSPGIAVGQFKETQYF | TGTGCCAGCAGTTTATCCCCTGGGATCGCCGTAGGGCAGTTTAAAGAGACCCAGTACTTC
NA | TRBJ2-2 | TRBD2 | TRBV9 | CASSPLTSGAGELFF | TGTGCCAGCAGCCCCCTGACTAGCGGAGCCGGGGAGCTGTTTTTT
NA | TRBJ2-3 | NA | TRBV24-1 | CATSEGAGDTQYF | TGTGCCACCAGTGAGGGGGCAGGGGATACGCAGTATTTT
NA | TRBJ2-5 | NA | TRBV9 | CASSVATVGLETQYF | TGTGCCAGCAGCGTAGCTACTGTGGGGCTAGAGACCCAGTACTTC
NA | TRBJ1-5 | NA | TRBV6-1 | CATKGLGAGYSNQPQHF | TGTGCCACCAAGGGCCTCGGGGCGGGGTATAGCAATCAGCCCCAGCATTTT
NA | TRBJ1-4 | TRBD1 | TRBV25-1 | CASSETGTIEKLFF | TGTGCCAGCAGTGAGACAGGGACGATTGAAAAACTGTTTTTT
few | TRBJ2-5 | TRBD1 | TRBV6-5 | CASTTGTEETQYF | TGTGCCAGCACGACAGGGACGGAGGAGACCCAGTACTTC
few | TRBJ2-7 | NA | TRBV20-1 | CSARGGPSVGHEQYF | TGCAGTGCTAGGGGGGGCCCCTCGGTAGGCCACGAGCAGTACTTC
many | TRBJ2-5 | NA | TRBV15 | CATSRGGAQETQYF | TGTGCCACCAGCAGAGGAGGAGCCCAAGAGACCCAGTACTTC